Below are 26 T cell receptor beta chains sequenced from a single sample in a study of blood T cell repertoires in COVID-19. Some clones are missing from TCRdb's copy, which holds only in-frame ones; the method was immunoSEQ multiplex PCR. The sample consists of about 100,000 clones, over 70% of them appearing once. Source material: peripheral blood. The receptors stem from a man aged 55 to 69 with acute or convalescent COVID-19.

This clone was detected once. The chain recombines TRBV5-4 with TRBJ2-1; 7 bases agree with TRBD2. J was trimmed by 0 bases and V by 8 bases; bases with no gene match: 5. Germline lookup yields CDR1 SGHNT and CDR2 YYREEE (reference sequence). This CDR3 comprises 14 residues. CDR3: CASKAGNSYNEQFF. The CDR3 bases are TGTGCCAGTAAAGCGGGGAACTCCTACAATGAGCAGTTCTTC.

V and J are TRBV28 and TRBJ1-6; 11 bases align to TRBD1. Germline CDR1 reads MDHEN; CDR2 reads SYDVKM. The CDR3 is 15 amino acids. The J segment lost 7 bases and the V segment lost 6 bases, leaving 5 bases of the junction unmatched. The CDR3 spells CASSKGTGGNSPLHF. In nucleotides, the CDR3 is TGTGCCAGCAGCAAGGGGACAGGGGGAAATTCACCCCTCCACTTT.

This chain links TRBV5-1 with TRBJ1-1; D remains unclear. The length of the CDR3 is 13 residues. V was cut by 5 bases and J by 0 bases, with 8 bases left in between. The germline V gene has CDR1 SGHRS and CDR2 YFSETQ. CDR3 protein: CASRPVLNTEAFF. In nucleotides, the CDR3 is TGCGCCAGCAGGCCGGTACTGAACACTGAAGCTTTCTTT.

The chain carries TRBV11-2 and TRBJ1-2; TRBD1 matches at 9 bases. From germline, CDR1 is SGHAT and CDR2 FQNNGV. The CDR3 length is 14 residues. J gave up 6 bases and V 0 bases, and 2 bases lay outside the gene matches. CDR3 loop: CASSLETGGHGYTF. The CDR3 nucleotides read TGTGCCAGCAGCTTAGAGACAGGGGGTCATGGCTACACCTTC.

CDR3 DNA sequence: TGCAGCGTTGAAGGGCTGACTAGCGGGGACTACGAGCAGTACTTC. Its protein product is CSVEGLTSGDYEQYF. This chain joins TRBV29-1 and TRBJ2-7; TRBD2 agrees at 11 bases. There are 15 residues in the CDR3. V dropped 1 base and J dropped 3; count of bases not matched to a gene: 5. CDR1 and CDR2 (germline): SQVTM, ANQGSEA.

This clone was found a few times. This chain uses TRBV6-6 with TRBJ1-5; 8 bases match TRBD1. This CDR3 has 15 amino acids. V gave up 2 bases and J gave up 5 bases; unmatched junction bases: 5. CDR1 MNHNY and CDR2 SVGAGI come from the germline V gene (reference sequence). The DNA for the CDR3 is TGTGCCAGCAGTTACCCGACAGGGGAATATCAGCCCCAGCATTTT. Protein sequence: CASSYPTGEYQPQHF.

The V and J genes are TRBV10-1 and TRBJ1-1, with D unclear. V lost 4 bases, J lost 2 bases, and 8 bases lay in between. This CDR3 is built from 13 residues. Germline V gene data show CDR1 as WNHNN and CDR2 as SYGVQD (reference sequence). The CDR3 nucleotides are TGCGCCAGCAGTGGCCAGATCAACACTGAAGCTTTCTTT. This encodes CASSGQINTEAFF.

This clone was counted only a few times. The chain carries TRBV7-2 and TRBJ2-1; D possibly corresponds to TRBD2 (5 bases). CDR1 and CDR2 (germline): SGHTA, FQGNSA. The CDR3 loop spans 15 amino acids. V lost 4 bases and J 9 bases, leaving 19 bases between the germline ends. The CDR3 reads CASSSDPGLAGEQFF. The CDR3 DNA is TGTGCCAGCAGCTCGGACCCCGGGCTAGCAGGTGAGCAGTTCTTC.

A few counts support this clone. This chain uses TRBV11-3 with TRBJ1-2; 7 bases are shared with TRBD1. The CDR3 contains 15 residues. V was clipped by 5 bases and J by 1 base; unmatched bases: 7. Per germline, CDR1 SGHNT and CDR2 YENEEA. In DNA, the CDR3 is TGTGCCAGCAGCCGTGGGGGACAGTTTAACTATGGCTACACCTTC. This encodes CASSRGGQFNYGYTF.

V and J are TRBV19 and TRBJ2-1; 9 bases agree with TRBD2. In germline, CDR1 is LNHDA, CDR2 SQIVND (reference sequence). This CDR3 spans 16 amino acids. V lost 5 bases to trimming and J lost 8 bases; unmatched junction nucleotides: 13. The chain's CDR3 is CASSGLGGGAVDEQFF. The CDR3 nucleotides read TGTGCCAGTAGTGGCCTCGGCGGGGGGGCGGTTGATGAGCAGTTCTTC.

The rearrangement joins TRBV6-2 or TRBV6-3 to TRBJ2-7; 8 positions match TRBD2. V lost 6 bases and J lost 2; bases outside the gene matches: 6. CDR3 length: 14 amino acids. Germline CDR1 is MNHEY and CDR2 is SVGEGT. The DNA for the CDR3 is TGTGCCAGCAGCCGACTAGCGACGACCTACGAGCAGTACTTC. Its protein product is CASSRLATTYEQYF.

V is TRBV9 and J is TRBJ2-3, with 7 bases aligning to TRBD2. Trimming took 1 base from V and 2 from J; bases not matched to a gene: 4. Germline V gene lookup returns CDR1 SGDLS and CDR2 YYNGEE. This CDR3 region has 15 residues. This CDR3 is CASSVTAGTTDTQYF. The CDR3 DNA is TGTGCCAGCAGCGTAACAGCGGGGACCACAGATACGCAGTATTTT.

This chain uses TRBV7-2 with TRBJ2-7; D is perhaps TRBD2 (5 bases). The V end was cut by 4 bases, the J end by 0 bases, with 10 bases between. The CDR3 runs 14 residues. Germline V CDR1 and CDR2: SGHTA, FQGNSA. The DNA of the CDR3 is TGTGCCAGCAGCTCGGACTGGAACTCCTACGAGCAGTACTTC. Its translation: CASSSDWNSYEQYF.

Here the CDR3 reads CASSATGQVAGELFF. CDR3 DNA sequence: TGTGCCAGCAGTGCGACAGGTCAAGTTGCCGGGGAGCTGTTTTTT. The chain employs TRBV25-1 and TRBJ2-2; D is perhaps TRBD1 (6 bases). CDR1 and CDR2 (germline): MGHDK, SYGVNS. The CDR3 has 15 residues. Trimming left V 4 bases short and J 6 bases short, with 15 bases between.

Here the CDR3 reads CASTKQDNYGYTF. The CDR3 DNA sequence: TGTGCCAGCACAAAACAGGATAACTATGGCTACACCTTC. The chain employs TRBV12-3 or TRBV12-4 and TRBJ1-2; a possible D gene is TRBD1 (5 bases). With 7 bases removed from V and 1 base from J, the gap between germline ends came to 10 bases. The CDR3 spans 13 residues.

Here the CDR3 DNA reads TGTGCCAGCAGTTTATCCTCCAGCGGGGGGGCCAGAGATACGCAGTATTTT. Translated, it gives CASSLSSSGGARDTQYF. The chain employs TRBV27 and TRBJ2-3; 10 positions agree with TRBD2. The CDR3 extends over 17 amino acids. Germline-derived CDR1 and CDR2 are MNHEY and SMNVEV (reference sequence). With V trimmed by 0 bases and J by 5 bases, 8 bases remained unmatched.

This sequence joins TRBV30 and TRBJ1-2, with TRBD1 identical over 8 bases. This CDR3 comprises 13 residues. V shed 5 bases and J 3 bases; nucleotides not matched to a gene: 5. The germline V gene encodes CDR1 GTSNPN and CDR2 SVGIG (reference sequence). CDR3 region: CAWSGGWDYGYTF. CDR3 DNA sequence: TGTGCCTGGTCAGGGGGCTGGGACTATGGCTACACCTTC.

The V call is TRBV4-1, the J call TRBJ2-1, with 12 bases that match TRBD2. The V gene's germline CDR1 is MGHRA and CDR2 YSYEKL. The CDR3 has 20 residues. Trimming took 0 bases from V and 6 from J; bases not matched to a gene: 15. The DNA of the CDR3 is TGCGCCAGCAGCCAAGATTCGAGGGGGCCAGGACTAGCGGGGAGCAATGAGCAGTTCTTC. Translation: CASSQDSRGPGLAGSNEQFF.

In this sample, this clone turned up once. V is TRBV9 and J is TRBJ1-3; 7 bases align to TRBD1. The germline CDR1 and CDR2 sequences are SGDLS and YYNGEE. This CDR3 is built from 15 residues. The V and J ends lost 0 bases and 3 bases, in that order; junction bases with no gene match: 3. The CDR3 sequence is CASSVEGASGNTIYF. The CDR3 bases are TGTGCCAGCAGCGTAGAGGGGGCAAGTGGAAACACCATATATTTT.

This chain uses TRBV11-3 with TRBJ2-7; the D is unclear. Per the germline V gene, CDR1 is SGHNT and CDR2 is YENEEA. CDR3 size: 14 residues. Between the trimmed V and J ends, which lost 5 bases and 3 bases, there was a span of 14 bases. In DNA, the CDR3 is TGTGCCAGCAGCCCCTGGCCGGGTGGCTACGAGCAGTACTTC. It is translated as CASSPWPGGYEQYF. Complete variable domain (other parts from reference TRBV11-3 and TRBJ2-7): EAGVVQSPRYKIIEKKQPVAFWCNPISGHNTLYWYLQNLGQGPELLIRYENEEAVDDSQLPKDRFSAERLKGVDSTLKIQPAELGDSAVYLCASSPWPGGYEQYFGPGTRLTVT.

This clone was picked up a small number of times. V usage is TRBV4-3 and J usage is TRBJ2-5, with 8 positions matching TRBD2. CDR3 length: 19 amino acids. Germline V gene sequence: CDR1 LGHNA, CDR2 YSLEER. The V gene end was trimmed by 4 bases and the J gene end by 7 bases; junction bases not matched to a gene: 23. In nucleotides, the CDR3 is TGCGCCAGCAGCCTGTTCTGGGGACTAGGGGGGTCACAAGAGAGGACCCAGTACTTC. Translated: CASSLFWGLGGSQERTQYF.

The rearrangement joins TRBV6-6 to TRBJ2-3; 8 bases are a match to TRBD1. From germline, CDR1 is MNHNY and CDR2 SVGAGI (reference sequence). CDR3 size: 20 residues. J lost 0 bases, V lost 5 bases, and 19 bases had no gene match. This chain's CDR3 is CASSRTPGSLTGASTDTQYF. The CDR3 DNA reads as TGTGCCAGCAGTCGGACCCCCGGCTCCTTGACAGGGGCTAGCACAGATACGCAGTATTTT.

This clone was seen a handful of times. The chain carries TRBV9 and TRBJ2-7, with a possible D match to TRBD2 (5 bases). Trimming shortened V by 1 base and J by 0 bases, and 11 bases separated the two germline ends. CDR1 and CDR2 (germline): SGDLS, YYNGEE. The CDR3 covers 15 residues. CDR3 sequence: CASSVSPGSSYEQYF. DNA of the CDR3: TGTGCCAGCAGCGTAAGCCCGGGGAGCTCCTACGAGCAGTACTTC.

V and J are TRBV19 and TRBJ2-5; 7 nucleotides align to TRBD1. Germline V CDR1 and CDR2: LNHDA, SQIVND (reference sequence). Losses at the gene ends were 6 bases for V and 3 bases for J; bases not matched to a gene: 4. The CDR3 is 13 amino acids. The CDR3 DNA is TGTGCCAGTAGAGGGGGCGCAAAAGAGACCCAGTACTTC. It is translated as CASRGGAKETQYF.

The chain joins TRBV6-2 or TRBV6-3 to TRBJ2-7, with a possible D match to TRBD2 (6 bases). Germline CDR1 and CDR2: MNHEY and SVGEGT. The length of the CDR3 is 13 residues. V lost 6 bases, J lost 0 bases, and 9 bases lay in between. The CDR3 coding sequence is TGTGCCAGCAGCGGCGGGAACTCCTACGAGCAGTACTTC. Its protein product is CASSGGNSYEQYF.

The chain carries TRBV4-3 and TRBJ1-2; TRBD1 agrees at 7 bases. The V segment lost 0 bases and the J segment 2 bases; nucleotides outside the gene matches: 9. Germline CDR1 and CDR2: LGHNA and YSLEER. The CDR3 has 17 amino acids. The CDR3 nucleotides read TGCGCCAGCAGCCAAGATATCCCCAGGGGGTCCAACTATGGCTACACCTTC. Amino acids: CASSQDIPRGSNYGYTF.